These 32 T cell receptor beta chains were all obtained from the same sample, sequenced in a study of blood T cell repertoires in COVID-19. Assay used: immunoSEQ multiplex PCR; TCRdb lists only in-frame clones, some missing. The sample records about 45,000 clones, 80% being singletons. Material: peripheral blood. All receptors come from a man aged 65-85 years with acute or convalescent COVID-19.

This sequence joins TRBV28 and TRBJ1-1; TRBD1 aligns across 11 bases. V shed 2 bases and J 4 bases; nucleotides not matched to a gene: 6. CDR1 is MDHEN and CDR2 is SYDVKM in the germline V gene. The CDR3 totals 16 residues. The CDR3 coding sequence is TGTGCCAGCAGTTTAGGGACAGGGGGAGGTAGCACTGAAGCTTTCTTT. Translation gives CASSLGTGGGSTEAFF.

The V gene is TRBV21-1, the J gene TRBJ1-4; the table names TRBD1, a call not compared with the DNA. TRBV21-1 counts as a pseudogene. This CDR3 contains 16 residues. CDR3 bases: TGTGCCAGCAGCGCATCCTACAGGACGATTAATGAAAAACTGTTTTTT. This translates into CASSASYRTINEKLFF.

The chain couples TRBV7-9 to TRBJ2-5; weak D call: TRBD1 (5 bases). Germline V gene lookup returns CDR1 SEHNR and CDR2 FQNEAQ (reference sequence). The CDR3 has 15 residues. The ends were cut back, 2 bases at V and 3 bases at J, with 13 bases in the middle. CDR3 in amino acids: CASSLRSQEKETQYF. The DNA for the CDR3 is TGTGCCAGCAGCTTACGGTCACAGGAAAAAGAGACCCAGTACTTC.

V gene TRBV19 combines with J gene TRBJ1-3; D remains unclear. Per germline, CDR1 LNHDA and CDR2 SQIVND (reference sequence). The CDR3 sequence is 14 residues long. Trimming shortened V by 0 bases and J by 0 bases, and 3 bases separated the two germline ends. The CDR3 nucleotides are TGTGCCAGTAGTATAGACCGCTCTGGAAACACCATATATTTT. It is translated as CASSIDRSGNTIYF. Looking up the rest from reference TRBV19 and TRBJ1-3 gives the full variable domain: DGGITQSPKYLFRKEGQNVTLSCEQNLNHDAMYWYRQDPGQGLRLIYYSQIVNDFQKGDIAEGYSVSREKKESFPLTVTSAQKNPTAFYLCASSIDRSGNTIYFGEGSWLTVV.

This clone was counted once. This rearrangement joins TRBV28 to TRBJ2-1; 7 bases agree with TRBD2. Per the germline V gene, CDR1 is MDHEN and CDR2 is SYDVKM. Trimming at V came to 8 bases and at J to 3 bases, leaving 7 bases not matched to a gene. The CDR3 sequence is 14 residues long. CDR3 sequence (DNA): TGTGCCAGCCGGGGTGGGGGGGGCTACAATGAGCAGTTCTTC. It codes for CASRGGGGYNEQFF.

The rearrangement uses TRBV10-3 and TRBJ1-2; 7 bases fit TRBD1. Per germline, CDR1 ENHRY and CDR2 SYGVKD. J gave up 2 bases and V 9 bases, and 9 bases lay outside the gene matches. CDR3 length: 14 residues. CDR3 in DNA: TGTGCCATTGGTAACTTGACAGGGAACTATGGCTACACCTTC. It codes for CAIGNLTGNYGYTF.

This clone was seen once. The chain has TRBV5-1 and TRBJ2-3; 9 nucleotides line up with TRBD1. The CDR3 sequence is 17 residues long. V was clipped by 4 bases and J by 3 bases; unmatched bases: 12. Germline V CDR1 and CDR2: SGHRS, YFSETQ. The CDR3 sequence is CASSPETGTGITDTQYF. CDR3 nucleotide sequence: TGCGCCAGCAGCCCAGAAACCGGGACAGGGATTACAGATACGCAGTATTTT.

The rearrangement uses TRBV2 and TRBJ1-1; TRBD1 aligns across 7 bases. CDR1 is SNHLY and CDR2 is FYNNEI in the germline V gene. This CDR3 has 12 residues. With 4 bases clipped from V and 13 bases from J, the junction kept 9 bases outside the gene matches. The DNA for the CDR3 is TGTGCCAGCAGTGGAAGGGGACAGAATATTTTCTTT. Its protein product is CASSGRGQNIFF.

The chain uses TRBV19 and TRBJ2-1; TRBD1 agrees at 12 bases. The CDR3 spans 16 residues. Trimming cost V 5 bases and J 9 bases; bases outside gene matches: 11. The V gene's germline CDR1 is LNHDA and CDR2 SQIVND (reference sequence). CDR3 bases: TGTGCCAGTAGTCCCCGGGACAGGGGGCGATGGGGTGAGCAGTTCTTC. Translated: CASSPRDRGRWGEQFF.

The chain links TRBV12-3 or TRBV12-4 to TRBJ2-3, with D perhaps TRBD1 (6 bases). V lost 3 bases and J lost 4, with 8 bases in between. CDR3 length equals 13 residues. The CDR3 here is CASSLNRADTQYF. In nucleotides, the CDR3 is TGTGCCAGCAGTTTGAACAGGGCAGATACGCAGTATTTT.

The genes are TRBV5-5 and TRBJ1-6; D unresolved. The CDR3 covers 16 residues. Germline CDR1 SGHKS, CDR2 YYEKEE (reference sequence). The V gene lost 0 bases and the J gene lost 7 bases, with 14 bases spanning the gap. The CDR3 loop is CASSLGATPANSPLHF. The CDR3 bases are TGTGCCAGCAGCTTGGGGGCCACGCCAGCCAATTCACCCCTCCACTTT.

In this sample, this clone turned up a few times. The chain has TRBV5-1 and TRBJ1-1, with TRBD1 as a possible D gene (6 bases). This CDR3 is built from 13 residues. The V gene's germline CDR1 is SGHRS and CDR2 YFSETQ. V was trimmed by 5 bases and J by 1 base, leaving 9 bases between them. CDR3 bases: TGCGCCAGCAGTGAACAGGGGAACACTGAAGCTTTCTTT. The encoded protein is CASSEQGNTEAFF.

The chain carries TRBV19 and TRBJ2-7; 8 bases agree with TRBD1. The germline V gene has CDR1 LNHDA and CDR2 SQIVND (reference sequence). This CDR3 has 16 amino acids. V shed 2 bases, J shed 7 bases, and the junction held 13 bases outside the gene matches. CDR3 residues: CASSILTGQGNGEQYF. CDR3 nucleotides: TGTGCCAGTAGTATATTGACCGGACAGGGTAACGGGGAGCAGTACTTC.

A single count supports this clone. The chain employs TRBV11-1 and TRBJ1-1; 9 positions match TRBD1. The V and J ends lost 3 bases and 1 base, in that order; junction bases with no gene match: 0. This CDR3 comprises 14 residues. Germline V gives CDR1 SGHAT, CDR2 FQDESV (reference sequence). The CDR3 here is CASSLGQGNTEAFF. The CDR3 nucleotides are TGTGCCAGCAGCTTGGGACAGGGGAACACTGAAGCTTTCTTT.

The chain links TRBV3-1 (or the pseudogene TRBV3-2) to TRBJ2-7; D unclear. V was shortened by 5 bases and J by 0 bases, with 5 bases between the two germline ends. Germline loops: CDR1 LGHDT, CDR2 YNNKEL (reference sequence). This CDR3 spans 12 amino acids. The CDR3 DNA reads TGTGCCAGCAGCTCCCTCTCCTACGAGCAGTACTTC. This encodes CASSSLSYEQYF.

J is TRBJ1-5 and V is TRBV7-2; TRBD1 is a possible D gene (6 bases). This CDR3 is built from 13 residues. The germline V gene encodes CDR1 SGHTA and CDR2 FQGNSA. Trimming stripped 5 bases from V and 4 bases from J, with 9 bases between. In nucleotides, the CDR3 is TGTGCCAGCAGCCGACAGGAAAATCAGCCCCAGCATTTT. Translated, it gives CASSRQENQPQHF.

In its sample, this clone was seen once. This sequence joins TRBV7-2 and TRBJ1-4; no definite D call. Trimming removed 3 bases from V and 3 bases from J, with 5 bases in between. Germline V lookup: CDR1 SGHTA, CDR2 FQGNSA. This CDR3 is built from 13 residues. The CDR3 coding sequence is TGTGCCAGCAGCTTCGAGCCTAATGAAAAACTGTTTTTT. This translates into CASSFEPNEKLFF.

This chain links TRBV7-3 with TRBJ1-5, with 9 nucleotides matching TRBD1. V lost 3 bases to trimming and J lost 4 bases; unmatched junction nucleotides: 4. The CDR3 totals 15 residues. Germline CDR1 is SGHTA and CDR2 is FQGTGA. The CDR3 loop is CASSFTGGINQPQHF. The CDR3 nucleotides read TGTGCCAGCAGCTTTACAGGGGGCATAAATCAGCCCCAGCATTTT.

The chain links TRBV7-2 to TRBJ2-5; D possibly corresponds to TRBD2 (6 bases). The CDR3 sequence is 15 residues long. The V and J ends lost 5 bases and 3 bases respectively, with 16 bases between them. Germline assignment: CDR1 SGHTA and CDR2 FQGNSA. In nucleotides, the CDR3 is TGTGCCAGCAGCCCCCGACCGGGAGTGAAAGAGACCCAGTACTTC. Translated: CASSPRPGVKETQYF.

The V call is TRBV1, the J call TRBJ2-7; TRBD1, the table's D call, was not compared with the DNA. TRBV1 is a documented pseudogene. The CDR3 is 15 amino acids. The CDR3 loop is CTSSQPQGRVDEQYF. The CDR3 nucleotides read TGCACCAGCAGCCAACCACAGGGGAGAGTGGACGAGCAGTACTTC.

CDR3 DNA: TGTGCCAGCAGCTTAGCGGGGGGTGCACCATTCGAGCAGTACTTC. Translation gives CASSLAGGAPFEQYF. V usage is TRBV11-2 and J usage is TRBJ2-7, with TRBD2 identical over 7 bases. The germline CDR1 and CDR2 sequences are SGHAT and FQNNGV. After removal of 1 base from V and 6 bases from J, the junction contained 9 bases not matched to a gene. This CDR3 has 15 residues.

The genes are TRBV4-1 and TRBJ1-2; no clear D. Germline V gene lookup returns CDR1 MGHRA and CDR2 YSYEKL. The CDR3 covers 14 residues. The V and J ends lost 1 base and 4 bases respectively, with 10 bases between them. In nucleotides, the CDR3 is TGCGCCAGCAGCCAAGGGGAGCGGAGCTATGGCTACACCTTC. It encodes CASSQGERSYGYTF.

Here the CDR3 reads CASSLYHMNTEAFF. CDR3 DNA sequence: TGTGCCAGCAGCTTGTACCACATGAACACTGAAGCTTTCTTT. The J gene is TRBJ1-1, the V gene TRBV5-8, with D hard to call. Germline lookup yields CDR1 SGHTS and CDR2 YDEGEE. The CDR3 has 14 amino acids. V was clipped by 1 base and J by 0 bases, with 7 bases between them.

V usage is TRBV28 and J usage is TRBJ2-1; 11 bases align to TRBD2. The germline CDR1 and CDR2 sequences are MDHEN and SYDVKM. This CDR3 contains 16 residues. The J segment lost 4 bases and the V segment lost 7 bases, leaving 9 bases of the junction unmatched. DNA for the CDR3: TGTGCCAGCATAGACCCGACTAGCGGGGCATACAATGAGCAGTTCTTC. Protein: CASIDPTSGAYNEQFF.

The J gene is TRBJ1-2, the V gene TRBV3-1 (or the pseudogene TRBV3-2); 7 bases are shared with TRBD1. V trimming: 0 bases; J trimming: 0 bases; junction bases outside the gene matches: 10. Germline assignment: CDR1 LGHDT and CDR2 YNNKEL (reference sequence). The CDR3 runs 18 residues. CDR3 region: CASSQDRGQGVANYGYTF. CDR3 nucleotide sequence: TGTGCCAGCAGCCAAGATCGGGGGCAGGGGGTCGCTAACTATGGCTACACCTTC.

The gene calls are TRBV21-1 and TRBJ1-5; the D call in the table, TRBD1, was not verified against the DNA. TRBV21-1 has pseudogene status. This CDR3 is built from 15 residues. CDR3 DNA sequence: TGTGCCAGCAGCCCGACAGGCGGCGAGTATCAGCCCCAGCATTTT. Protein: CASSPTGGEYQPQHF.

This chain links TRBV4-1 with TRBJ2-5; 12 bases agree with TRBD2. This CDR3 is built from 14 residues. The trim removed 6 bases at V and 3 bases at J, leaving 2 bases unmatched. Germline loops: CDR1 MGHRA, CDR2 YSYEKL. The chain's CDR3 is CASSRLAGEETQYF. CDR3 nucleotide sequence: TGCGCCAGCAGTAGACTAGCGGGGGAAGAGACCCAGTACTTC.

The sample holds a few counts of this clone. V usage is TRBV3-1 (or the pseudogene TRBV3-2) and J usage is TRBJ1-5, with D hard to call. Germline V gene sequence: CDR1 LGHDT, CDR2 YNNKEL (reference sequence). The CDR3 sequence is 14 residues long. The ends were cut back, 3 bases at V and 1 base at J, with 7 bases in the middle. CDR3 nucleotides: TGTGCCAGCAGCCACACGCTAAGCAATCAGCCCCAGCATTTT. It specifies CASSHTLSNQPQHF.

The chain is built from TRBV4-1 and TRBJ1-5; D not certain. The CDR3 consists of 15 residues. The V end lost 0 bases, the J end lost 0 bases, and 6 bases lay between the germline ends. Germline CDR1 MGHRA, CDR2 YSYEKL. DNA for the CDR3: TGCGCCAGCAGCCAAGATACGAGTAGCAATCAGCCCCAGCATTTT. It is translated as CASSQDTSSNQPQHF.

The J gene is TRBJ1-6, the V gene TRBV6-2 or TRBV6-3, with TRBD1 as a possible D gene (5 bases). The CDR3 runs to 15 residues. CDR1 is MNHEY and CDR2 is SVGEGT in the germline V gene. Trimming took off 4 bases at V and 1 base at J, with 8 bases between the two ends. The CDR3 nucleotides are TGTGCCAGCAGTTCGGCAGGGTCCTATAATTCACCCCTCCACTTT. Residues: CASSSAGSYNSPLHF.

J is TRBJ1-3 and V is TRBV5-5; weak D call: TRBD1 (6 bases). V gave up 5 bases and J gave up 0 bases, with 12 bases separating them. The CDR3 extends over 15 amino acids. Germline lookup yields CDR1 SGHKS and CDR2 YYEKEE (reference sequence). Written as DNA, the CDR3 is TGTGCCAGCAGGCCGGACAGCAGCTCTGGAAACACCATATATTTT. This encodes CASRPDSSSGNTIYF.

The CDR3 DNA reads as TGTGCCAGCAGCCAAGAACTAGCGGCAGATACGCAGTATTTT. Translation: CASSQELAADTQYF. This chain links TRBV4-2 with TRBJ2-3; 8 bases match TRBD2. CDR1 and CDR2 from the germline V gene are LGHNA and YNFKEQ. This CDR3 comprises 14 residues. V gave up 0 bases and J gave up 4 bases; unmatched junction bases: 0.